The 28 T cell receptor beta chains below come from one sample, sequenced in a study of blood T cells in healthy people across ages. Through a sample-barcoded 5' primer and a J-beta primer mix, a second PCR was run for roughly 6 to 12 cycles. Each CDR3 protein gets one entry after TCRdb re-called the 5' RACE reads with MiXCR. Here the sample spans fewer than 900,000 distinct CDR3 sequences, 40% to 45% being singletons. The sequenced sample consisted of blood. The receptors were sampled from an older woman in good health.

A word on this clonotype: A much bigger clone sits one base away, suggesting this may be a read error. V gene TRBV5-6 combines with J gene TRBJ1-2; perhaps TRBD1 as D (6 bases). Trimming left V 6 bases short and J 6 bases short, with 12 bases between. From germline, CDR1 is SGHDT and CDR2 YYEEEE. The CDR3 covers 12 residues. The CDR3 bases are TGTGCCAGCACCGCGGACAGCAATGGCTACACCTTC. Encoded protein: CASTADSNGYTF.

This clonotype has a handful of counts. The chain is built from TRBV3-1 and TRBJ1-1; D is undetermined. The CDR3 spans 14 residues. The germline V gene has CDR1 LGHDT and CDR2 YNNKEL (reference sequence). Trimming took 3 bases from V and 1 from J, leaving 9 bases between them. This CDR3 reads CASSHRSSNTEAFF. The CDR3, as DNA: TGTGCCAGCAGCCATAGATCGTCGAACACTGAAGCTTTCTTT. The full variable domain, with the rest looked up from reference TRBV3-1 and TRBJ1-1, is DTAVSQTPKYLVTQMGNDKSIKCEQNLGHDTMYWYKQDSKKFLKIMFSYNNKELIINETVPNRFSPKSPDKAHLNLHINSLELGDSAVYFCASSHRSSNTEAFFGQGTRLTVV.

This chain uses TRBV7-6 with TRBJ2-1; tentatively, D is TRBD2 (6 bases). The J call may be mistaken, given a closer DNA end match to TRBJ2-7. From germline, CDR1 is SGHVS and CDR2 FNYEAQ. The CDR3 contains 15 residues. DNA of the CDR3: TGTGCCAGCAGCTTAGCGACAGCGGGCTACAATGAGCAGTACTTC. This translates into CASSLATAGYNEQYF.

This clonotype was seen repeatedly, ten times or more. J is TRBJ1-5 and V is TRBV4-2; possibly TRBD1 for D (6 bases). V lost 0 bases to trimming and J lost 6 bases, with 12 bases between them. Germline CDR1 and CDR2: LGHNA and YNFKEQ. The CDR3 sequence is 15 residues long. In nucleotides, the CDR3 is TGTGCCAGCAGCCAAGATGAAGGAGGGGGTCAGCCCCAGCATTTT. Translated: CASSQDEGGGQPQHF.

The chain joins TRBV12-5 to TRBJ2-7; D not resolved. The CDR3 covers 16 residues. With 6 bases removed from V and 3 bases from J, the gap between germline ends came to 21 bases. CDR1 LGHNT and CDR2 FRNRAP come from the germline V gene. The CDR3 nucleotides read TGTGCTAGTGGAGCCTCGGCTTCTTGGCGGCTCTACGAGCAGTACTTC. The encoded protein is CASGASASWRLYEQYF. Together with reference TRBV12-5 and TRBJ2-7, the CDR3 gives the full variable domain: DARVTQTPRHKVTEMGQEVTMRCQPILGHNTVFWYRQTMMQGLELLAYFRNRAPLDDSGMPKDRFSAEMPDATLATLKIQPSEPRDSAVYFCASGASASWRLYEQYFGPGTRLTVT.

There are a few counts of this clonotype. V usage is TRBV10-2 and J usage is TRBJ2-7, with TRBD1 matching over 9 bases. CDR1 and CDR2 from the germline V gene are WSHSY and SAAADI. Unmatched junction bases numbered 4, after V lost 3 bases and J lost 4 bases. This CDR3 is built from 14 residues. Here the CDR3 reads CASSDAGQGYEQYF. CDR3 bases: TGCGCCAGCAGTGATGCGGGACAGGGTTACGAGCAGTACTTC.

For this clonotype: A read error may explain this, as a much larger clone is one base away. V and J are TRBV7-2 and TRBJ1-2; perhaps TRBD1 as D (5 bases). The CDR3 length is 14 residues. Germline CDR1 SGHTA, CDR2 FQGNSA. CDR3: CASSSPDRNYGYIF. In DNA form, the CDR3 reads TGTGCCAGCAGCAGCCCCGACAGAAACTATGGCTACATCTTC.

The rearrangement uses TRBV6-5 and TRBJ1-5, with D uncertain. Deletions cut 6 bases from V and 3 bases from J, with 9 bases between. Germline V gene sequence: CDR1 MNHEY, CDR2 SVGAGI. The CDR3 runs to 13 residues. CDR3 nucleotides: TGTGCCAGCAGGCCGGAGCTCAATCAGCCCCAGCATTTT. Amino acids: CASRPELNQPQHF.

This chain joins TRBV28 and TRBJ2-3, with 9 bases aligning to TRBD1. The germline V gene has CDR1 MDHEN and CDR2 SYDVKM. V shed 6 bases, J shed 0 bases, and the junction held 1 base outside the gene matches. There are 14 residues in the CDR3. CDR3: CASRGQGSTDTQYF. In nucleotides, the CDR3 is TGTGCCAGCAGGGGACAGGGTAGCACAGATACGCAGTATTTT.

CDR3 nucleotides: TGCGCCAGCAGCCCACAGGGTCCCTCTGGGGCCAACGTCCTGACTTTC. Its protein product is CASSPQGPSGANVLTF. The rearrangement links TRBV5-1 to TRBJ2-6; possible D gene TRBD1, 6 bases. Germline CDR1 reads SGHRS; CDR2 reads YFSETQ. CDR3 size: 16 residues. The V end was cut by 4 bases, the J end by 0 bases, with 11 bases between.

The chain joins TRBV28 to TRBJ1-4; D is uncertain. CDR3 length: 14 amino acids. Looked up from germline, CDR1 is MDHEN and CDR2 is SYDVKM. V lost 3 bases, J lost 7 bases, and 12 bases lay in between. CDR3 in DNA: TGTGCCAGCAGTTTCCCAGGCTTGGGTGAAAAACTGTTTTTT. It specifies CASSFPGLGEKLFF.

The CDR3 DNA reads as TGTGCCAGCAGCTTCAAGGGACAGTCTAACTATGGCTACACCTTC. Its protein product is CASSFKGQSNYGYTF. J is TRBJ1-2 and V is TRBV5-6; TRBD1 agrees at 7 bases. Per the germline V gene, CDR1 is SGHDT and CDR2 is YYEEEE. This CDR3 has 15 residues. J lost 0 bases, V lost 2 bases, and 4 bases had no gene match.

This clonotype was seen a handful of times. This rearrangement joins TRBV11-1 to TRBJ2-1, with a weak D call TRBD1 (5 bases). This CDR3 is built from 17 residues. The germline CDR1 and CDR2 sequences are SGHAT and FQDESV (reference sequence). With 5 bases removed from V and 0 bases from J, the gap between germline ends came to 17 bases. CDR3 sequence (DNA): TGTGCCAGCAGCGGAATTATAGGGGCGAGCTCCTACAATGAGCAGTTCTTC. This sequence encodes CASSGIIGASSYNEQFF.

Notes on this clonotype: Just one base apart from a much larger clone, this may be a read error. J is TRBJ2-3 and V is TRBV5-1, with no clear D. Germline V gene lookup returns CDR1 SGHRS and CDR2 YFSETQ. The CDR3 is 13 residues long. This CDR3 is CAISEWSTDTQYF. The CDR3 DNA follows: TGCGCCATCAGCGAGTGGAGCACAGATACGCAGTATTTT.

The CDR3 here is CASSLGLTNSPLHF. In nucleotides, the CDR3 is TGTGCCAGCAGCTTGGGACTTACAAATTCACCCCTCCACTTT. The chain is built from TRBV5-6 and TRBJ1-6; D remains unclear. Germline values: CDR1 SGHDT, CDR2 YYEEEE. The CDR3 extends over 14 amino acids. The germline V and J ends were trimmed by 0 bases and 7 bases, with 8 bases remaining between them.

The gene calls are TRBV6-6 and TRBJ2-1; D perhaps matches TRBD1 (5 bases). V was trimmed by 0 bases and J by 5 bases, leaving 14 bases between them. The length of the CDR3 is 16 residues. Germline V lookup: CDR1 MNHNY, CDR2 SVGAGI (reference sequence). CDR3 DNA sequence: TGTGCCAGCAGTTACTCGTTGCAGGGAAGGAACAATGAGCAGTTCTTC. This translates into CASSYSLQGRNNEQFF.

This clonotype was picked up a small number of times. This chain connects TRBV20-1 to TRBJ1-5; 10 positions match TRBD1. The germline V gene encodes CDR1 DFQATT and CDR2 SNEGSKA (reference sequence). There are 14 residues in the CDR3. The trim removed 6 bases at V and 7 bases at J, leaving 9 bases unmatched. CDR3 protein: CSACRDRGGQPQHF. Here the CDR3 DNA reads TGCAGTGCATGCCGGGACAGGGGAGGGCAGCCCCAGCATTTT.

The CDR3 spells CSASWLAGGCSYNEQFF. Written as DNA, the CDR3 is TGCAGTGCTAGCTGGCTAGCGGGGGGGTGCTCCTACAATGAGCAGTTCTTC. The V call is TRBV20-1, the J call TRBJ2-1; 12 bases map to TRBD2. The CDR3 consists of 17 residues. The trim removed 3 bases at V and 0 bases at J, leaving 6 bases unmatched. The germline gives CDR1 DFQATT, CDR2 SNEGSKA (reference sequence).

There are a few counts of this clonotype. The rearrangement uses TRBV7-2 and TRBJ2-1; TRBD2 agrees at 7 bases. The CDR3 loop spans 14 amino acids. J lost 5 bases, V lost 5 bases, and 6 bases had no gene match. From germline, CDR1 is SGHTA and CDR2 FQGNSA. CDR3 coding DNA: TGTGCCAGCAGCCCCGCCGGGACTAACAATGAGCAGTTCTTC. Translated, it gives CASSPAGTNNEQFF.

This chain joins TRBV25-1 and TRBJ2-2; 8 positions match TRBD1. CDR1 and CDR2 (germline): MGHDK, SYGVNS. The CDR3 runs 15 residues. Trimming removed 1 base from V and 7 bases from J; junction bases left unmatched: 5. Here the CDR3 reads CASSESGQGSGELFF. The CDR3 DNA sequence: TGTGCCAGCAGTGAATCTGGACAGGGCAGCGGGGAGCTGTTTTTT.

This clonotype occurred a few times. This chain's CDR3 is CASSQPDSWAYEQYF. CDR3 bases: TGCGCCAGCAGCCAACCGGACAGTTGGGCCTACGAGCAGTACTTC. The chain combines TRBV4-3 with TRBJ2-7, with D possibly TRBD1 on 6 matching bases. This CDR3 is 15 amino acids long. V shed 2 bases and J shed 2 bases, with 13 bases lying between them. Germline V lookup: CDR1 LGHNA, CDR2 YSLEER.

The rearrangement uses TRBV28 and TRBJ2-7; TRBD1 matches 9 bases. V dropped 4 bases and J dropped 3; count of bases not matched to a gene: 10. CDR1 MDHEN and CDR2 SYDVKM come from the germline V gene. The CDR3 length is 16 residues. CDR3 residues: CASSSGGTGKDYEQYF. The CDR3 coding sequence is TGTGCCAGCAGTTCTGGAGGGACAGGGAAAGACTACGAGCAGTACTTC.

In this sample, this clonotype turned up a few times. The CDR3 DNA is TGTGCCAGCAGCCCGGAGCGGGGACGCTCCTACGAGCAGTACTTC. Its protein is CASSPERGRSYEQYF. The V gene is TRBV28, the J gene TRBJ2-7, with 7 nucleotides matching TRBD2. Germline lookup yields CDR1 MDHEN and CDR2 SYDVKM. The CDR3 length is 15 residues. V dropped 6 bases and J dropped 0; count of bases not matched to a gene: 8.

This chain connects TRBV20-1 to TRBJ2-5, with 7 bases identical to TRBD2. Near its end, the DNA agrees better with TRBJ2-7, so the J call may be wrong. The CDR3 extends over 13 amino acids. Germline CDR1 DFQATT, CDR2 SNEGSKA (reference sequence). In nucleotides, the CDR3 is TGCAGTGCTAGAGATGGGAGGGGTGGCGAGCAGTACTTC. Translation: CSARDGRGGEQYF.

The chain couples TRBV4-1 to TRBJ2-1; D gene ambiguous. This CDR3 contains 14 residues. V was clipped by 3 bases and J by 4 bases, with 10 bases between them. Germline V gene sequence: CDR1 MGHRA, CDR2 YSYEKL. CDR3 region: CASSHRVLYNEQFF. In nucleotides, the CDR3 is TGCGCCAGCAGCCACCGCGTTCTTTACAATGAGCAGTTCTTC.

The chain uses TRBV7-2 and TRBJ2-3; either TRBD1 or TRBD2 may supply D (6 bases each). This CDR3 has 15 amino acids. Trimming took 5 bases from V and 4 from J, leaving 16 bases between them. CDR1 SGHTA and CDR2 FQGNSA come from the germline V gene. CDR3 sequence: CASSPGGLKADTQYF. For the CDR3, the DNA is TGTGCCAGCAGCCCCGGGGGCCTGAAAGCAGATACGCAGTATTTT.

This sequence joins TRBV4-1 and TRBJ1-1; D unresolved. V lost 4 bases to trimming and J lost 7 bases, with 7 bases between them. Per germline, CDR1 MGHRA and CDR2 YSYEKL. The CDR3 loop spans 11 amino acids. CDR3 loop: CASSRNHEAFF. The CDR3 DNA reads TGCGCCAGCAGCCGGAACCATGAAGCTTTCTTT.

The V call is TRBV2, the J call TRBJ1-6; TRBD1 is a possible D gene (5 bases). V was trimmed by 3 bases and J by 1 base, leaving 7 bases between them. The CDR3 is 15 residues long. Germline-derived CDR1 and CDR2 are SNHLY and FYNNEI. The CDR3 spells CASSDRDSYNSPLHF. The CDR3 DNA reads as TGTGCCAGCAGTGACAGGGATTCCTATAATTCACCCCTCCACTTT.